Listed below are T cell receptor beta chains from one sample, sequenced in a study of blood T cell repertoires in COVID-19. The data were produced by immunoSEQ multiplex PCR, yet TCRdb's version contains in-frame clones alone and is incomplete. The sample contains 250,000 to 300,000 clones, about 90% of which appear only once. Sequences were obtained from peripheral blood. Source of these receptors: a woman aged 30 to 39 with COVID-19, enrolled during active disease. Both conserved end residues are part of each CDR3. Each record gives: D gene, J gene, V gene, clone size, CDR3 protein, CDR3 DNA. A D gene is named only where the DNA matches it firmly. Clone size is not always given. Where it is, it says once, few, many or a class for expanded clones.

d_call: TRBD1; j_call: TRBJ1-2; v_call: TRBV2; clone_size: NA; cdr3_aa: CASRTLDRDYGYTF; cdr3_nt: TGTGCCAGCAGAACCTTAGACAGGGACTATGGCTACACCTTC
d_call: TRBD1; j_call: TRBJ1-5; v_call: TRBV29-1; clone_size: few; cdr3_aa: CSVGTGEAQPQHF; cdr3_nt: TGCAGCGTAGGGACAGGGGAAGCTCAGCCCCAGCATTTT
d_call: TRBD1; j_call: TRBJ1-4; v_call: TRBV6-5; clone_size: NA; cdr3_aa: CASDRAGEKLFF; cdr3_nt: TGTGCCTCGGACAGGGCAGGCGAAAAACTGTTTTTT
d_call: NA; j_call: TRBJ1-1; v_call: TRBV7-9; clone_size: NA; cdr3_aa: CASSFTYAEAFF; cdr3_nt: TGTGCCAGCAGCTTCACATATGCTGAAGCTTTCTTT
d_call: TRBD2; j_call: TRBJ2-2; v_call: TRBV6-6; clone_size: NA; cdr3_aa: CASSRQTSGINTGELFF; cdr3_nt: TGTGCCAGCAGTCGCCAGACTAGCGGGATAAACACCGGGGAGCTGTTTTTT
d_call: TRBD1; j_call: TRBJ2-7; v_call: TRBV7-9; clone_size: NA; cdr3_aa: CASSWGDRGPHEQYF; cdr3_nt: TGTGCCAGCAGCTGGGGGGACAGGGGCCCTCACGAGCAGTACTTC
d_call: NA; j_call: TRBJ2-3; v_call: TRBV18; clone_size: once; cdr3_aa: CASSYSPDTQYF; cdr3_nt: TGTGCCAGCTCCTATAGTCCAGATACGCAGTATTTT
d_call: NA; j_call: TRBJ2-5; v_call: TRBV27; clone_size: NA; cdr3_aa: CASSLMSRGQTQYF; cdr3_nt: TGTGCCAGCAGTCTTATGTCCAGGGGCCAGACCCAGTACTTC
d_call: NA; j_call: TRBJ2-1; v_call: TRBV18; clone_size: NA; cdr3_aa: CASSPWTGGSPYNEQFF; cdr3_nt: TGTGCCAGCTCACCGTGGACGGGTGGGAGTCCCTACAATGAGCAGTTCTTC
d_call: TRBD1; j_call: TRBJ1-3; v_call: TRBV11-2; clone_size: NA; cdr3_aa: CASSSTGGRRGNTIYF; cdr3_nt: TGTGCCAGCAGCTCGACAGGGGGCCGGCGGGGAAACACCATATATTTT
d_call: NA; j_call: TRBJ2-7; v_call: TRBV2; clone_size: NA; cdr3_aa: CASSEGLLPYEQYF; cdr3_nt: TGTGCCAGCAGTGAAGGACTCCTTCCCTACGAGCAGTACTTC
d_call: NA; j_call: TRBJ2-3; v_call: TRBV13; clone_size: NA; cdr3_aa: CASSLGTRTLYSTDTQYF; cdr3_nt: TGTGCCAGCAGCTTAGGCACCAGGACACTCTATAGCACAGATACGCAGTATTTT
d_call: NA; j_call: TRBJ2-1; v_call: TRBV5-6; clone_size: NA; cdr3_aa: CASSLSLSTFDNEQFF; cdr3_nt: TGTGCCAGCAGCTTGTCGCTATCTACCTTCGACAATGAGCAGTTCTTC
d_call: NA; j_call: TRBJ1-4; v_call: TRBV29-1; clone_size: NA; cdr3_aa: CSVWTEKLFF; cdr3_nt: TGCAGCGTCTGGACAGAAAAACTGTTTTTT
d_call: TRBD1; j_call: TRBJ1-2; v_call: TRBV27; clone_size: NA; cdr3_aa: CASSFGTGHGYTF; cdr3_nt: TGTGCCAGCAGTTTTGGGACAGGGCATGGCTACACCTTC
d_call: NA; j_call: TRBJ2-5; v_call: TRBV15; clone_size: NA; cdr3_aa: CATSGWGGGETQYF; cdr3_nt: TGTGCCACCAGCGGGTGGGGCGGTGGGGAGACCCAGTACTTC